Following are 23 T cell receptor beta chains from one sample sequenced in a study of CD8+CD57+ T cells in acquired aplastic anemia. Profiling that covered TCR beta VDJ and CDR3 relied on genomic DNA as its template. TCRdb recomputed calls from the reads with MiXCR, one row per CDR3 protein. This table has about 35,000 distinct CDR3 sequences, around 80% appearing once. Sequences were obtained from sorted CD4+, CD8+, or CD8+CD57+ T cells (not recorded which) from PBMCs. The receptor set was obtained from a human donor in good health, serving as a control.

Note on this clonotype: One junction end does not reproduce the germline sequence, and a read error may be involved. In nucleotides, the CDR3 is TGTACCAGCAGCTTCGACAGATACGAGCAGTACTTC. Amino acid sequence: CTSSFDRYEQYF. This chain uses TRBV7-6 with TRBJ2-7; D may be TRBD1 (5 bases). The CDR3 covers 12 residues. CDR1 and CDR2 from the germline V gene are SGHVS and FNYEAQ.

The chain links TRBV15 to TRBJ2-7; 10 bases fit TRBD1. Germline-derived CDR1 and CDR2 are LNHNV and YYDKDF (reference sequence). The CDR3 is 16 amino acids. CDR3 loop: CTTSRVGTGVKNEQYV. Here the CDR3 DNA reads TGTACCACCAGCAGAGTAGGGACAGGGGTTAAGAACGAGCAGTACGTC.

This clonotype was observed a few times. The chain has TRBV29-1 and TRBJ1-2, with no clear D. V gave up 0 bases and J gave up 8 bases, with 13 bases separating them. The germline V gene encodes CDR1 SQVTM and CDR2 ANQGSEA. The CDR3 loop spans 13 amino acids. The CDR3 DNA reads TGCAGCGTTGAAGATCGCGGCAGACGAGGCTACACCTTC. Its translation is CSVEDRGRRGYTF.

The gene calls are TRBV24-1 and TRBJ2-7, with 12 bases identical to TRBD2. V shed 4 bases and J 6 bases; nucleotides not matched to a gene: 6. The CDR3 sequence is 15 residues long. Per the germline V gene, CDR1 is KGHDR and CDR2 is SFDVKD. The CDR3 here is CATSDRLAGVGEQYF. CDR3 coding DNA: TGTGCCACCAGTGACCGACTAGCGGGAGTGGGCGAGCAGTACTTC.

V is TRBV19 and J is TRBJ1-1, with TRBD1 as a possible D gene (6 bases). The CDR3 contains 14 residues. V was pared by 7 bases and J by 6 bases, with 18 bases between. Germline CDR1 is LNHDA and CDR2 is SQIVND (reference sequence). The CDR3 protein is CASTFGGAWSEAFF. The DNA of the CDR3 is TGTGCCAGTACCTTCGGGGGGGCCTGGTCTGAAGCTTTCTTT.

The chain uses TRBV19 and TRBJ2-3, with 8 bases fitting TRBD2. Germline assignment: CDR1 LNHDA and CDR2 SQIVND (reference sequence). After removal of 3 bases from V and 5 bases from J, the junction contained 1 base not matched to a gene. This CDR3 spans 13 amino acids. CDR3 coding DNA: TGTGCCAGTAGTATCCGGGGGGGAGATACGCAGTATTTT. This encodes CASSIRGGDTQYF.

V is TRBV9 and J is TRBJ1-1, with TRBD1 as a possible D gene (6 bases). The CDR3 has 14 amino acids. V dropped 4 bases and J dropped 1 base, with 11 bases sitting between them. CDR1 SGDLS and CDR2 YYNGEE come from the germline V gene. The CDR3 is CASSPPTGNTEAFF. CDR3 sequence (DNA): TGTGCCAGCAGCCCGCCGACAGGGAACACTGAAGCTTTCTTT.

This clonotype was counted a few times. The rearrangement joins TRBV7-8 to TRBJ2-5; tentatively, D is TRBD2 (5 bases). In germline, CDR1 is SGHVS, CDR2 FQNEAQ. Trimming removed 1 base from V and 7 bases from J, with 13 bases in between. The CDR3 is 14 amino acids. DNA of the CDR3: TGTGCCAGCAGCTTAGACTGGAGTGGAGGGACCCAGTACTTC. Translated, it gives CASSLDWSGGTQYF.

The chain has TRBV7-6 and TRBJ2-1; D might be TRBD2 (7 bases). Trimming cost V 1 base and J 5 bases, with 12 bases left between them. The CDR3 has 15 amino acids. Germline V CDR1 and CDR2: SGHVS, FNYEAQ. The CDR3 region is CASSLGAGAHNEQFF. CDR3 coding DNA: TGTGCCAGCAGCTTAGGGGCGGGGGCCCACAATGAGCAGTTCTTC.

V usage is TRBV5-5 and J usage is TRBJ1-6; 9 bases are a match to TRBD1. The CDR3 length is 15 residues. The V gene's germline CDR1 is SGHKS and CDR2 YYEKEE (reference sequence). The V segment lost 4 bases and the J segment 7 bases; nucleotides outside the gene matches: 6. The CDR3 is CASSIGTGNNSPLHF. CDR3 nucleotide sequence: TGTGCCAGCAGCATAGGGACAGGGAACAATTCACCCCTCCACTTT.

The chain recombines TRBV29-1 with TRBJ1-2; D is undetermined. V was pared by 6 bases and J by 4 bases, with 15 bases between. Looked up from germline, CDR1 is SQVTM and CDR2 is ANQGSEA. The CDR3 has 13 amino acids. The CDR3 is CSVLLGEIYGYTF. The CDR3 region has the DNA TGCAGCGTGCTACTTGGGGAAATCTATGGCTACACCTTC.

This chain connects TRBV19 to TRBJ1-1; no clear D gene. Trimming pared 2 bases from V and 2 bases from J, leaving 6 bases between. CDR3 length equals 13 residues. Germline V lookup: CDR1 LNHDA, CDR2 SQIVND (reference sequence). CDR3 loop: CASSIRLNTEAFF. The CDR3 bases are TGTGCCAGTAGTATACGGCTAAACACTGAAGCTTTCTTT.

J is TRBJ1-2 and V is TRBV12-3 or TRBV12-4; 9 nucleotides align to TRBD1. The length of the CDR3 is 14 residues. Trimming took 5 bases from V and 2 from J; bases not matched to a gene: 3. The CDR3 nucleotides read TGTGCCAGCAGTCAAGGGACAGGGAACTATGGCTACACCTTC. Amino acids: CASSQGTGNYGYTF.

Here the CDR3 reads CASSFSGTAAYEQYF. The CDR3 DNA is TGCGCCAGCAGCTTCAGCGGGACAGCAGCCTACGAGCAGTACTTC. The chain joins TRBV5-1 to TRBJ2-7; D possibly uses TRBD1 or TRBD2 (7 bases each). From germline, CDR1 is SGHRS and CDR2 YFSETQ. The CDR3 consists of 15 residues. Deletions cut 2 bases from V and 2 bases from J, with 14 bases between.

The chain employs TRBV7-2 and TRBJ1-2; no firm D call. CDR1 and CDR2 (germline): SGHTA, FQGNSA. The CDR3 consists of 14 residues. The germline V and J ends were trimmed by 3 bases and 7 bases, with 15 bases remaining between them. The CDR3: CASSFRQAQTGYTF. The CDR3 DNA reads TGTGCCAGCAGCTTTAGACAAGCTCAGACTGGCTACACCTTC.

The CDR3 nucleotides read TGCAGCGGACAGAACCAAGAGACCCAGTACTTC. Amino acids: CSGQNQETQYF. The genes are TRBV29-1 and TRBJ2-5; tentatively, D is TRBD1 (5 bases). Trimming cost V 7 bases and J 0 bases, with 6 bases left between them. In germline, CDR1 is SQVTM, CDR2 ANQGSEA. The CDR3 length is 11 residues. The full variable domain, with the rest looked up from reference TRBV29-1 and TRBJ2-5, is SAVISQKPSRDICQRGTSLTIQCQVDSQVTMMFWYRQQPGQSLTLIATANQGSEATYESGFVIDKFPISRPNLTFSTLTVSNMSPEDSSIYLCSGQNQETQYFGPGTRLLVL.

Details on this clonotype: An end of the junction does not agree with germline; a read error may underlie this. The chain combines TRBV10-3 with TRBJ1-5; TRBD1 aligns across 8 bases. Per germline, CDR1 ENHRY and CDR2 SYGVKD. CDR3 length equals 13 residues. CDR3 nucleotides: TGTGCTATCACCGAAGGACAGGGCCAGCCCCAGCATTTT. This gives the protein CAITEGQGQPQHF.

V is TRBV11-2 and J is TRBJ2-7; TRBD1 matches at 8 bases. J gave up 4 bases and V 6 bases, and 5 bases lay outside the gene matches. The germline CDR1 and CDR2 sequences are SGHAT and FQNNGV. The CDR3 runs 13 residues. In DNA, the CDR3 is TGTGCCAGCAGGACAGGGGAAGGTTACGAGCAGTACTTC. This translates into CASRTGEGYEQYF.

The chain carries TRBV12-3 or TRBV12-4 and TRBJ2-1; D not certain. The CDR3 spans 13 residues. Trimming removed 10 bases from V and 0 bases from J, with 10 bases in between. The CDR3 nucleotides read TGTGCCACCCAAGCTAGCTCCTACAATGAGCAGTTCTTC. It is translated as CATQASSYNEQFF.

In DNA form, the CDR3 reads TGTGCCAGCAGCACTACCAGGGGCTCTGGAAACACCATATATTTT. Encoded protein: CASSTTRGSGNTIYF. The chain carries TRBV2 and TRBJ1-3, with D possibly being TRBD1 (6 bases). The CDR3 extends over 15 amino acids. Trimming stripped 6 bases from V and 0 bases from J, with 12 bases between. The germline V gene encodes CDR1 SNHLY and CDR2 FYNNEI. Full variable domain (missing parts from reference TRBV2 and TRBJ1-3): EPEVTQTPSHQVTQMGQEVILRCVPISNHLYFYWYRQILGQKVEFLVSFYNNEISEKSEIFDDQFSVERPDGSNFTLKIRSTKLEDSAMYFCASSTTRGSGNTIYFGEGSWLTVV.

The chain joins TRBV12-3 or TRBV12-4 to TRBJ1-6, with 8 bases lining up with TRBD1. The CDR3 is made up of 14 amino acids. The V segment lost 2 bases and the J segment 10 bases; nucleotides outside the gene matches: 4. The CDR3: CASSLQGARSPLHF. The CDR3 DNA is TGTGCCAGCAGTTTACAGGGGGCCCGATCACCCCTCCACTTT.

This CDR3 reads CASSEGGAWYGYTF. As DNA, the CDR3 is TGTGCCAGCAGTGAGGGGGGCGCCTGGTATGGCTACACCTTC. The chain joins TRBV2 to TRBJ1-2; D may be TRBD1 (6 bases). Germline CDR1 reads SNHLY; CDR2 reads FYNNEI. The V gene lost 3 bases and the J gene lost 5 bases, with 13 bases spanning the gap. CDR3 length: 14 amino acids.

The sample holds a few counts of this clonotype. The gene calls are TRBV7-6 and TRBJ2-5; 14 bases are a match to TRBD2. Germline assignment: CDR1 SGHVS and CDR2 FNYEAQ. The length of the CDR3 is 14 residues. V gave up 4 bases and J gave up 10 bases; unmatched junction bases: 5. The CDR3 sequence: CASSSTSGGADQYF. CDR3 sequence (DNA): TGTGCCAGCAGCTCGACTAGCGGGGGGGCGGACCAGTACTTC.